The table lists the clone carrying this TCR beta chain with a count of one. The target antigen is unknown. The entry originates in a study of shared clonotypes between healthy human individuals. It was at deep level that the assay was run. Genomic DNA (from each subset) was split evenly across several immunoSEQ plates. TCRdb's copy holds only in-frame clones and misses some; the assay was immunoSEQ multiplex PCR. The profile covers some 100,000 clones, with under 70% appearing a single time and roughly 24% taken by the ten largest. There were only Caucasian adults among the donors, and all lived in Nashville, Tennessee. Study conclusions and caveats: Large sequencing depth failed to make sorted-subset sequencing complete, rarefaction showed.

Germline V lookup: CDR1 MRHNA, CDR2 SNTAGT. Trimming took off 4 bases at V and 4 bases at J, with 10 bases between the two ends. The CDR3 has 14 residues. The chain carries TRBV6-4 and TRBJ2-2, with D perhaps matching TRBD2 (5 bases). Material for sequencing was memory CD8+ T cells sorted from blood. Documented subset: CD45RO+ cells pooled with CCR7-negative TemRA cells. This TCR came from a woman aged 25 to 45 in good health. The DNA of the CDR3 is TGTGCCAGCAGTGTCTTCGGAGGCACCGGGGAGCTGTTTTTT. Its translation is CASSVFGGTGELFF.